This T cell receptor (beta chain) emerged from a study of T cell responses to AZD1222 COVID-19 vaccine. Study findings and constraints: Researchers took repertoire samples only after the peak T cell response had come. The donor group comprised mostly white British people and more females; the analysis possibly underestimated clonal diversity.

On this clone itself: Its antigen is not known.

The CDR3 consists of 15 residues. The V gene end was trimmed by 3 bases and the J gene end by 6 bases; junction bases not matched to a gene: 7. Germline assignment: CDR1 MGHRA and CDR2 YSYEKL. Analysis merged second doses at about 4 or about 12 weeks. Here immunoSEQ multiplex PCR was the method, and the copy in TCRdb shows in-frame clones only, minus some. The sample carries about 150,000 clones, approximately 90% recorded once. The sequence derives from an adult who received the AZD1222 COVID-19 vaccine. Sequencing used peripheral blood, obtained 28 days after the second AZD1222 dose. V and J are TRBV4-1 and TRBJ2-1; TRBD2 agrees at 8 bases. CDR3 coding DNA: TGCGCCAGCAGCCAGGTCGGGGGGGCAGGCAATGAGCAGTTCTTC. It translates to CASSQVGGAGNEQFF.